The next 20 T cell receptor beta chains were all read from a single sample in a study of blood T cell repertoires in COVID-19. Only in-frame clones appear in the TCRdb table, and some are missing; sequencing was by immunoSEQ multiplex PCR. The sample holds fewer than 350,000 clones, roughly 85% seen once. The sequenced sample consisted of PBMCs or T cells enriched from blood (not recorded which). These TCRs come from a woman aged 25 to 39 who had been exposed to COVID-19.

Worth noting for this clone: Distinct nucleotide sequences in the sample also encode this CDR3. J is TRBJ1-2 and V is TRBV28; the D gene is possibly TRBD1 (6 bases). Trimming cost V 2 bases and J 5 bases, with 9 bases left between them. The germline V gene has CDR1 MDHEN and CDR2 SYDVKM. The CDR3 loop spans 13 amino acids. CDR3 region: CASSLGQGYGYTF. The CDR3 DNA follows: TGTGCCAGCAGTTTAGGGCAGGGGTATGGCTACACCTTC.

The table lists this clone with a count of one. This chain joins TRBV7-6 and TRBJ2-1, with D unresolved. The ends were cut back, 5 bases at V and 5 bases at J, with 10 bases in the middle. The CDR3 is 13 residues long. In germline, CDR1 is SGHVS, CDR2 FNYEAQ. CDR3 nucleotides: TGTGCCAGCAGCGAGGCCCTCGACAATGAGCAGTTCTTC. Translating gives CASSEALDNEQFF. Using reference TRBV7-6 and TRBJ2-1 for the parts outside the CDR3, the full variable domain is GAGVSQSPRYKVTKRGQDVALRCDPISGHVSLYWYRQALGQGPEFLTYFNYEAQQDKSGLPNDRFSAERPEGSISTLTIQRTEQRDSAMYRCASSEALDNEQFFGPGTRLTVL.

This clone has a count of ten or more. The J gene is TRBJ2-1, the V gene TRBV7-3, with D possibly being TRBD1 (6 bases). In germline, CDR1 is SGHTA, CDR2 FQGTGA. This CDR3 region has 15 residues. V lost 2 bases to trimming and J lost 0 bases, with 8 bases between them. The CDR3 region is CASSLDRSSYNEQFF. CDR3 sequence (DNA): TGTGCCAGCAGCTTAGACAGGAGCTCCTACAATGAGCAGTTCTTC. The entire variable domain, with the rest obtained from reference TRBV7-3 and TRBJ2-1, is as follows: GAGVSQTPSNKVTEKGKYVELRCDPISGHTALYWYRQSLGQGPEFLIYFQGTGAADDSGLPNDRFFAVRPEGSVSTLKIQRTERGDSAVYLCASSLDRSSYNEQFFGPGTRLTVL.

The chain's CDR3 is CASSQVVTGGSHEQYF. The CDR3 nucleotides read TGCGCCAGCAGCCAAGTTGTAACAGGTGGTTCCCACGAGCAGTACTTC. The V and J genes are TRBV4-3 and TRBJ2-7, with D tentatively TRBD1 (5 bases). Between the trimmed V and J ends, which lost 1 base and 5 bases, there was a span of 18 bases. The length of the CDR3 is 16 residues. Germline values: CDR1 LGHNA, CDR2 YSLEER.

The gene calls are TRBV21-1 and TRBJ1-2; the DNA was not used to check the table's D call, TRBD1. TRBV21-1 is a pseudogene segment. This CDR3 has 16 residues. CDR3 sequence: CASSKGQGIANYGYTF. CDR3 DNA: TGTGCCAGCAGCAAAGGGCAGGGAATAGCTAACTATGGCTACACCTTC.

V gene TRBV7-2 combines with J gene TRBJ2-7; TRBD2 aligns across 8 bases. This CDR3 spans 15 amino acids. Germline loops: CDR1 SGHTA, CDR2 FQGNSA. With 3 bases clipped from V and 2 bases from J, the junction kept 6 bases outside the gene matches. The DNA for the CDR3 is TGTGCCAGCAGCTTTCTAGCGGGTCCAACCTACGAGCAGTACTTC. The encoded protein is CASSFLAGPTYEQYF.

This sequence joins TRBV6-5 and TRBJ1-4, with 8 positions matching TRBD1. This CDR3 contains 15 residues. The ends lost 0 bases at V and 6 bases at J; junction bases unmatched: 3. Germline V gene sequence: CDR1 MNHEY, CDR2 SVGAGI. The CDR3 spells CASSYSQGAYEKLFF. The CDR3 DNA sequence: TGTGCCAGCAGTTACTCTCAGGGGGCGTATGAAAAACTGTTTTTT.

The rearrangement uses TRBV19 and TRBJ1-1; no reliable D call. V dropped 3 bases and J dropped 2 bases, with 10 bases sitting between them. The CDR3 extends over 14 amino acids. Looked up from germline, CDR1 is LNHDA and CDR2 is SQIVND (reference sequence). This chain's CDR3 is CASSIRGFNTEAFF. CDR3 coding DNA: TGTGCCAGTAGTATTCGGGGATTTAACACTGAAGCTTTCTTT.

The CDR3 reads CASRSGGAGANEKLFF. The CDR3 DNA follows: TGTGCCAGCAGGTCTGGGGGCGCAGGCGCTAATGAAAAACTGTTTTTT. J is TRBJ1-4 and V is TRBV28; D is perhaps TRBD1 (6 bases). The V and J ends lost 6 bases and 3 bases respectively, with 17 bases between them. This CDR3 comprises 16 residues. The germline V gene encodes CDR1 MDHEN and CDR2 SYDVKM.

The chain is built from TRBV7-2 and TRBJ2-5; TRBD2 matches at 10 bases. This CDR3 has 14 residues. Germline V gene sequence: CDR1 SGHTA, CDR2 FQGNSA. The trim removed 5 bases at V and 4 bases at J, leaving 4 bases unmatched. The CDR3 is CASSPAGGRETQYF. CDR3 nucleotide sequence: TGTGCCAGCAGCCCAGCGGGGGGGCGAGAGACCCAGTACTTC. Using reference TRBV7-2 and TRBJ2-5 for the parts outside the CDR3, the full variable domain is GAGVSQSPSNKVTEKGKDVELRCDPISGHTALYWYRQSLGQGLEFLIYFQGNSAPDKSGLPSDRFSAERTGGSVSTLTIQRTQQEDSAVYLCASSPAGGRETQYFGPGTRLLVL.

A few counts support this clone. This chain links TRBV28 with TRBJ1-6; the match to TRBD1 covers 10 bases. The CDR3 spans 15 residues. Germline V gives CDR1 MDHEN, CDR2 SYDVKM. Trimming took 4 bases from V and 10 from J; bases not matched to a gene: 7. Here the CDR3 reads CASSSATGGQSPLHF. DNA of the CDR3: TGTGCCAGCAGTTCCGCGACAGGGGGCCAGTCACCCCTCCACTTT.

The CDR3 protein is CAWSVWDRAGYTF. As DNA, the CDR3 is TGTGCCTGGAGTGTGTGGGACAGGGCTGGCTACACCTTC. The chain carries TRBV30 and TRBJ1-2, with TRBD1 matching over 9 bases. J was trimmed by 7 bases and V by 0 bases; bases with no gene match: 3. The V gene's germline CDR1 is GTSNPN and CDR2 SVGIG (reference sequence). The CDR3 is 13 amino acids.

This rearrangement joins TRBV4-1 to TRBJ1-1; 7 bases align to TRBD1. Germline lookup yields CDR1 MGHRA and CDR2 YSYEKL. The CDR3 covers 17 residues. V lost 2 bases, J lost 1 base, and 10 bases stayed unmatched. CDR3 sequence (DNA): TGCGCCAGCAGCCAACCCTTAAGACAGGGCCCGAACACTGAAGCTTTCTTT. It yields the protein CASSQPLRQGPNTEAFF.

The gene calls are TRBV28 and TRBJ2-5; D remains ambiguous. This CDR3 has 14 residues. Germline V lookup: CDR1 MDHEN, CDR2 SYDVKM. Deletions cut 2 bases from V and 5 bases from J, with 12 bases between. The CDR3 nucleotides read TGTGCCAGCAGTTTACCGATGGGCTGGGAGACCCAGTACTTC. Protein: CASSLPMGWETQYF.

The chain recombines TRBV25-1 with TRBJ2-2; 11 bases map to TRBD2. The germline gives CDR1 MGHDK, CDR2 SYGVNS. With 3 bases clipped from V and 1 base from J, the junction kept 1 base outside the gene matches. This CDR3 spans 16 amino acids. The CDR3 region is CASSDLAGGNTGELFF. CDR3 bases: TGTGCCAGCAGTGATCTAGCGGGGGGGAACACCGGGGAGCTGTTTTTT.

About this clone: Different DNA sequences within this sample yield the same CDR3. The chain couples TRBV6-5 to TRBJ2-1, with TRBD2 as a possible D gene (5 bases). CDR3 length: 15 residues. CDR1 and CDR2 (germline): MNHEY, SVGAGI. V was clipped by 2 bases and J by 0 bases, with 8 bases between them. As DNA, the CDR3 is TGTGCCAGCAGTTACAAGGCGGGCTCCTACAATGAGCAGTTCTTC. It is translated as CASSYKAGSYNEQFF.

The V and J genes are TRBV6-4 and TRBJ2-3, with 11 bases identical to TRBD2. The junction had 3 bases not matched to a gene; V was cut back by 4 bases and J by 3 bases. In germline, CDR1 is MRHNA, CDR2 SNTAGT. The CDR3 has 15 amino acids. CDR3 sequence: CASSVSGGATDTQYF. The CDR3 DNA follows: TGTGCCAGCAGTGTTAGCGGGGGGGCTACAGATACGCAGTATTTT.

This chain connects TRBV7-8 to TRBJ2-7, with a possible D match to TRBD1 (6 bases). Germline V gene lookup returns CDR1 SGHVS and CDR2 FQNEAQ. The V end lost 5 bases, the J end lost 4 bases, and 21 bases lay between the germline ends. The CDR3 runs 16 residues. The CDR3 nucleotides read TGTGCCAGCAGCCCGCGAGGGACATTTCGGAGTTACGAGCAGTACTTC. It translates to CASSPRGTFRSYEQYF.

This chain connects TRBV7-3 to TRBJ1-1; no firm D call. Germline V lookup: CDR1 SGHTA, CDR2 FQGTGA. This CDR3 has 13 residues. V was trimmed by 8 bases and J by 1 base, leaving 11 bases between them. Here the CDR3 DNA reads TGTGCCAGCGGCAGGAACAGGAACACTGAAGCTTTCTTT. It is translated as CASGRNRNTEAFF. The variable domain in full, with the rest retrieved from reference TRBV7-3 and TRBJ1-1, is GAGVSQTPSNKVTEKGKYVELRCDPISGHTALYWYRQSLGQGPEFLIYFQGTGAADDSGLPNDRFFAVRPEGSVSTLKIQRTERGDSAVYLCASGRNRNTEAFFGQGTRLTVV.

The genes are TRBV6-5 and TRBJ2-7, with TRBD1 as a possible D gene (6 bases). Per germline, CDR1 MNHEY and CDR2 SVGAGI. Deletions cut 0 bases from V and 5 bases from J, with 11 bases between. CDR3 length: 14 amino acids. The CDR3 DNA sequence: TGTGCCAGCAGTTACTCGATACAGGGCAACGAGCAGTACTTC. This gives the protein CASSYSIQGNEQYF.